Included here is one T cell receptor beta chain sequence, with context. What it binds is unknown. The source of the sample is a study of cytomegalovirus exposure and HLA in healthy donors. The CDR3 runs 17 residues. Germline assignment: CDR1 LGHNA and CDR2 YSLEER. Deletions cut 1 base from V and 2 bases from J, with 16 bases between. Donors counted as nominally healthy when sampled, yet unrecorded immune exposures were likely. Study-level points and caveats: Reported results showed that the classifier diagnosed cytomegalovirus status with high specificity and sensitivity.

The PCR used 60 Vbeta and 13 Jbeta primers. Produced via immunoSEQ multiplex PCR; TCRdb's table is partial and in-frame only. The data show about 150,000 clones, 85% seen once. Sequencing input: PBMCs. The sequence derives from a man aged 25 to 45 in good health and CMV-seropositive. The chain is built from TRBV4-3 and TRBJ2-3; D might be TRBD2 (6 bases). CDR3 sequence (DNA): TGCGCCAGCAGCCAAGGGTGGGGGACTTCCAACACAGATACGCAGTATTTT. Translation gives CASSQGWGTSNTDTQYF.